These 8 T cell receptor beta chains came from one sample sequenced in a study of B cell selection in AIRE deficiency. Conventional CD4 T cells were sorted as CD4+CD127+ cells. Measured with immunoSEQ multiplex PCR; TCRdb has only the in-frame clones, and not every one. The sample has 20,000 to 25,000 clones, around 97% seen once. Source material: conventional CD4+ T cells sorted from PBMCs. The receptors were gathered from a human donor with AIRE deficiency.

The V call is TRBV6-5, the J call TRBJ1-5, with D perhaps TRBD1 (6 bases). Per the germline V gene, CDR1 is MNHEY and CDR2 is SVGAGI. The V end was cut by 4 bases, the J end by 4 bases, with 14 bases between. The CDR3 consists of 15 residues. The CDR3 DNA follows: TGTGCCAGCAGTTTAGGACAGTATTGGAATCAGCCCCAGCATTTT. As protein: CASSLGQYWNQPQHF.

The gene calls are TRBV14 and TRBJ2-7; maybe TRBD1 (5 bases). Germline V gene sequence: CDR1 SGHDN, CDR2 FVKESK. V gave up 1 base and J gave up 6 bases, with 7 bases separating them. This CDR3 is built from 12 residues. CDR3 in amino acids: CASSQARGEQYF. CDR3 DNA sequence: TGTGCCAGCAGCCAAGCAAGGGGCGAGCAGTACTTC. Drawing the rest from reference TRBV14 and TRBJ2-7, the complete variable domain is EAGVTQFPSHSVIEKGQTVTLRCDPISGHDNLYWYRRVMGKEIKFLLHFVKESKQDESGMPNNRFLAERTGGTYSTLKVQPAELEDSGVYFCASSQARGEQYFGPGTRLTVT.

The chain links TRBV7-9 to TRBJ2-3, with D tentatively TRBD2 (6 bases). The V gene lost 5 bases and the J gene lost 7 bases, with 19 bases spanning the gap. The CDR3 has 15 residues. Germline CDR1 SEHNR, CDR2 FQNEAQ (reference sequence). This CDR3 reads CASSPKPGVTNTQYF. The CDR3 DNA reads TGTGCCAGCAGCCCTAAGCCGGGAGTAACTAATACGCAGTATTTT. Drawing the rest from reference TRBV7-9 and TRBJ2-3, the complete variable domain is DTGVSQNPRHKITKRGQNVTFRCDPISEHNRLYWYRQTLGQGPEFLTYFQNEAQLEKSRLLSDRFSAERPKGSFSTLEIQRTEQGDSAMYLCASSPKPGVTNTQYFGPGTRLTVL.

This chain connects TRBV27 to TRBJ1-2, with D possibly TRBD1 on 6 matching bases. Germline V gene lookup returns CDR1 MNHEY and CDR2 SMNVEV (reference sequence). Trimming stripped 2 bases from V and 7 bases from J, with 11 bases between. This CDR3 contains 13 residues. CDR3: CASSLGQFGGYTF. In DNA, the CDR3 is TGTGCCAGCAGTTTAGGACAGTTCGGTGGCTACACCTTC.

The V call is TRBV9, the J call TRBJ2-5; a possible D gene is TRBD1 (6 bases). CDR1 and CDR2 (germline): SGDLS, YYNGEE. V lost 5 bases, J lost 2 bases, and 10 bases lay in between. The CDR3 is made up of 13 amino acids. The CDR3 region is CASSVRGQETQYF. The CDR3 DNA reads TGTGCCAGCAGTGTTAGGGGGCAAGAGACCCAGTACTTC.

The chain employs TRBV5-1 and TRBJ2-1; unclear D gene. Germline V gene data show CDR1 as SGHRS and CDR2 as YFSETQ. The CDR3 covers 15 residues. Deletions cut 5 bases from V and 5 bases from J, with 17 bases between. The CDR3 coding sequence is TGCGCCAGCAGAGCAGTCTTCCGGCCGGACAATGAGCAGTTCTTC. Protein: CASRAVFRPDNEQFF.

The chain has TRBV4-2 and TRBJ2-2, with D tentatively TRBD1 (6 bases). CDR3 length equals 18 residues. V shed 5 bases and J shed 2 bases, with 21 bases lying between them. Germline values: CDR1 LGHNA, CDR2 YNFKEQ. The CDR3 is CASSALGARGLNTGELFF. CDR3 DNA sequence: TGTGCCAGCAGCGCCCTAGGCGCCAGGGGCCTTAACACCGGGGAGCTGTTTTTT.

V and J are TRBV7-9 and TRBJ2-1, with 8 bases that match TRBD2. Germline CDR1 is SEHNR and CDR2 is FQNEAQ (reference sequence). The CDR3 contains 19 residues. J was trimmed by 8 bases and V by 2 bases; bases with no gene match: 20. CDR3 nucleotide sequence: TGTGCCAGCAGCTTAAATTTCCGGAGCGGGAGTAATAGATGGGATGAGCAGTTCTTC. The encoded protein is CASSLNFRSGSNRWDEQFF.